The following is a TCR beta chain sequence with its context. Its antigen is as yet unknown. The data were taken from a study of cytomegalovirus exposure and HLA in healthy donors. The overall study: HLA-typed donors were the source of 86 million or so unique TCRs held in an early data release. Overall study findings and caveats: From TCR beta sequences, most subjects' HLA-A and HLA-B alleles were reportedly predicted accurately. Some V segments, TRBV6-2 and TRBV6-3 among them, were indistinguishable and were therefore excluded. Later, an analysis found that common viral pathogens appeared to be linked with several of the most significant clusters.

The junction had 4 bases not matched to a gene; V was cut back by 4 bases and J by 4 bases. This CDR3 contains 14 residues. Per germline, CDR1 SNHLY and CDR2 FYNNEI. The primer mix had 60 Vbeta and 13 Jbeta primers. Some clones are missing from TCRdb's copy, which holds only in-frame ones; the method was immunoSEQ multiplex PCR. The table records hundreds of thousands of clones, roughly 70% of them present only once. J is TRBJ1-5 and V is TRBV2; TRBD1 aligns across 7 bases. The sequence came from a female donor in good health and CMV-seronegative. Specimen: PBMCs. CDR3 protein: CASSAMTGNQPQHF. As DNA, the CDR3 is TGTGCCAGCAGTGCGATGACAGGGAATCAGCCCCAGCATTTT.